Following are 12 T cell receptor beta chains from one sample sequenced in a study of spatial heterogeneity in lung cancer. Via MiXCR, TCRdb re-called the 5' RACE reads, giving one row per CDR3 protein. The repertoire has a few thousand distinct CDR3 sequences, 34% of them found once; the top ten carry roughly 4%. Time point in this sample: sample taken at primary tumor resection. The sequenced material consisted of unsorted whole RNA from tumor, nontumor lung or frozen PBMC. Source: PBMCs, taken at surgery. These receptors were collected from a female donor with early-stage non-small cell lung cancer.

In the case of this clonotype: This beta chain is an unintended read in a library built for alpha chains; its size means little. The V call is TRBV13, the J call TRBJ1-5; D not resolved. The CDR3 totals 17 residues. Germline-derived CDR1 and CDR2 are PRHDT and FYEKMQ (reference sequence). V was cut by 0 bases and J by 2 bases, with 14 bases left in between. The CDR3 DNA reads TGTGCCAGCAGCTTAGGCCCCGCGGGTTGGGGCAATCAGCCCCAGCATTTT. This encodes CASSLGPAGWGNQPQHF.

With regard to this clonotype: Since it is a stray read in a library aimed at alpha chains, this beta chain has a size that is not meaningful. The rearrangement links TRBV14 to TRBJ2-7, with D unresolved. Per germline, CDR1 SGHDN and CDR2 FVKESK. V lost 4 bases to trimming and J lost 2 bases, with 12 bases between them. This CDR3 has 14 residues. This chain's CDR3 is CASSPNLTPYEQYF. CDR3 DNA sequence: TGTGCCAGCAGCCCCAACCTGACCCCCTACGAGCAGTACTTC.

As concerns this clonotype: This beta chain is an unintended read in a library built for alpha chains; its size means little. The V gene is TRBV5-4, the J gene TRBJ2-3, with 10 nucleotides matching TRBD2. The J segment lost 0 bases and the V segment lost 3 bases, leaving 7 bases of the junction unmatched. This CDR3 contains 17 residues. The germline V gene has CDR1 SGHNT and CDR2 YYREEE (reference sequence). The CDR3 sequence is CASSSITSGASTDTQYF. Written as DNA, the CDR3 is TGTGCCAGCAGCTCCATAACTAGCGGGGCTAGCACAGATACGCAGTATTTT.

Concerning this clonotype itself: In a library made to pick up alpha chains, this beta chain is a stray read with a size that means little. This chain uses TRBV6-2 or TRBV6-3 with TRBJ2-2; 7 bases are a match to TRBD1. Germline CDR1 is MNHEY and CDR2 is SVGEGT. The CDR3 runs to 15 residues. The V gene end was trimmed by 6 bases and the J gene end by 2 bases; junction bases not matched to a gene: 6. DNA for the CDR3: TGTGCCAGCAGACCCAACAGGGGAAACACCGGGGAGCTGTTTTTT. As protein: CASRPNRGNTGELFF.

This clonotype has only a few counts. The library was designed around alpha chains, so this beta chain is a stray read whose abundance carries little weight. The J gene is TRBJ2-7, the V gene TRBV5-1; D tentatively fits TRBD1 or TRBD2 (5 bases each). Between the trimmed V and J ends, which lost 4 bases and 12 bases, there was a span of 29 bases. CDR3 length: 16 amino acids. CDR1 SGHRS and CDR2 YFSETQ come from the germline V gene. For the CDR3, the DNA is TGCGCCAGCAGCCCAGACGGTTCCGGGACCAGTCTTGGTCGGTACTTC. As protein: CASSPDGSGTSLGRYF. Combining the CDR3 with reference TRBV5-1 and TRBJ2-7 gives the whole variable domain KAGVTQTPRYLIKTRGQQVTLSCSPISGHRSVSWYQQTPGQGLQFLFEYFSETQRNKGNFPGRFSGRQFSNSRSEMNVSTLELGDSALYLCASSPDGSGTSLGRYFGPGTRLTVT.

For this clonotype: A library prepared for alpha chains yielded this beta chain as an off-target read; its size is of little meaning. The V call is TRBV4-2, the J call TRBJ2-7; no clear D gene. Germline V gene lookup returns CDR1 LGHNA and CDR2 YNFKEQ. The V end was cut by 3 bases, the J end by 0 bases, with 0 bases between. CDR3 length: 11 amino acids. As DNA, the CDR3 is TGTGCCAGCAGCCACTCCTACGAGCAGTACTTC. It codes for CASSHSYEQYF.

This clonotype rates as large. This beta chain is a stray sequence in a library constructed for alpha chains; its clone size is not meaningful. The chain carries TRBV29-1 and TRBJ2-7; the match to TRBD1 covers 7 bases. Per germline, CDR1 SQVTM and CDR2 ANQGSEA. CDR3 length equals 11 residues. V shed 5 bases and J 12 bases; nucleotides not matched to a gene: 10. The DNA for the CDR3 is TGCAGCGTTCTTAACGGGACAGAGAGGTACTTC. It translates to CSVLNGTERYF.

Only a few counts were recorded for this clonotype. This beta chain came through as a stray read in a library set up for alpha chains, and its size says little. The V and J genes are TRBV14 and TRBJ2-1; D might be TRBD1 (5 bases). V was trimmed by 5 bases and J by 8 bases, leaving 13 bases between them. The V gene's germline CDR1 is SGHDN and CDR2 FVKESK. This CDR3 is 13 amino acids long. The CDR3 sequence is CASSLGPWDEQFF. For the CDR3, the DNA is TGTGCCAGCAGCTTGGGGCCGTGGGATGAGCAGTTCTTC.

As concerns this clonotype: Since it is a stray read in a library aimed at alpha chains, this beta chain has a size that is not meaningful. The chain couples TRBV5-1 to TRBJ2-7, with TRBD1 as a possible D gene (6 bases). This CDR3 is 14 amino acids long. Trimming removed 2 bases from V and 3 bases from J, with 12 bases in between. Germline V lookup: CDR1 SGHRS, CDR2 YFSETQ. CDR3 coding DNA: TGCGCCAGCAGCTTATACAGGGATAGCTACGAGCAGTACTTC. Amino acid sequence: CASSLYRDSYEQYF.

As regards this clonotype: This beta chain is a stray read from a library made for alpha chains; its abundance is not meaningful. The V gene is TRBV7-3, the J gene TRBJ2-3; 7 positions agree with TRBD2. This CDR3 is 14 amino acids long. Germline values: CDR1 SGHTA, CDR2 FQGTGA. V lost 4 bases, J lost 0 bases, and 1 base stayed unmatched. CDR3: CASSSTSSTDTQYF. As DNA, the CDR3 is TGTGCCAGCAGCTCGACTAGCAGCACAGATACGCAGTATTTT. Looking up the rest from reference TRBV7-3 and TRBJ2-3 gives the full variable domain: GAGVSQTPSNKVTEKGKYVELRCDPISGHTALYWYRQSLGQGPEFLIYFQGTGAADDSGLPNDRFFAVRPEGSVSTLKIQRTERGDSAVYLCASSSTSSTDTQYFGPGTRLTVL.

In the case of this clonotype: This beta chain lies outside the target of a library built for alpha chains; its clone size means little. The V call is TRBV29-1, the J call TRBJ2-1; D is ambiguous. The CDR3 consists of 13 residues. Germline lookup yields CDR1 SQVTM and CDR2 ANQGSEA. V was shortened by 5 bases and J by 6 bases, with 14 bases between the two germline ends. The CDR3 region is CSVSRTPFNEQFF. The CDR3 bases are TGCAGCGTTTCTAGGACCCCCTTCAATGAGCAGTTCTTC.

This clonotype was detected once. Little can be read into the size of this beta chain, an off-target read in a library designed for alpha chains. The chain recombines TRBV5-1 with TRBJ2-5; D could derive from TRBD1 or TRBD2 (6 bases each). Germline CDR1 SGHRS, CDR2 YFSETQ. CDR3 length: 14 residues. V dropped 2 bases and J dropped 3 bases, with 11 bases sitting between them. The DNA for the CDR3 is TGCGCCAGCAGCTTTCCGGGGGCCGAAGAGACCCAGTACTTC. This translates into CASSFPGAEETQYF.